The rows below give T cell receptor beta chains drawn from one sample of a study of Ad26.COV2.S vaccination and SARS-CoV-2 variants. Clones were sequenced by immunoSEQ multiplex PCR, and TCRdb holds only the in-frame ones, with some missing. The table lists 350,000 to 500,000 clones, approximately 92% of them singletons, with 12% in the top ten. The sequencing here drew on peripheral blood, taken in a trial of Ad26.COV2.S vaccine versus placebo. The origin of the receptors is a person aged 18 to 65 who received the Ad26.COV2.S COVID-19 vaccine or a placebo. Both conserved end residues are part of each CDR3. Each record gives: V gene, D gene, J gene, clone size, CDR3 protein, CDR3 DNA. The D gene is left open where the match is weak. The listing skips clone size in some rows; elsewhere it reads once, few, many or a size class.

TRBV6-1	TRBD2	TRBJ2-2	.	CASSVAGVVTGELFF	TGTGCCAGCAGTGTAGCGGGAGTGGTCACCGGGGAGCTGTTTTTT
TRBV11-2	TRBD2	TRBJ2-1	once	CASSPRGTSGTYEQFF	TGTGCCAGCAGCCCCCGGGGGACTAGCGGGACTTATGAGCAGTTCTTC
TRBV2	TRBD1	TRBJ2-5	.	CATTEDRGGETQYF	TGTGCCACAACCGAGGACAGGGGGGGAGAGACCCAGTACTTC
TRBV27	.	TRBJ2-1	.	CASRSSLGGRSNEQFF	TGTGCCAGCCGATCTTCCCTAGGAGGGAGAAGCAATGAGCAGTTCTTC
TRBV7-9	.	TRBJ2-7	.	CASSLGGEATYEQYF	TGTGCCAGCAGCTTAGGTGGGGAGGCGACCTACGAGCAGTACTTC
TRBV11-3	TRBD1	TRBJ1-1	.	CASSRDRVTEAFF	TGTGCCAGCAGCAGGGACAGGGTAACTGAAGCTTTCTTT
TRBV7-2	TRBD2	TRBJ2-2	.	CASSPSGPNTGELFF	TGTGCCAGCAGTCCTAGCGGACCGAACACCGGGGAGCTGTTTTTT
TRBV27	.	TRBJ2-1	.	CASSFSDGYNEQFF	TGTGCCAGCAGTTTCAGCGACGGATACAATGAGCAGTTCTTC
TRBV27	.	TRBJ2-7	.	CASMDEGASYEQYF	TGTGCCAGCATGGATGAAGGGGCTTCCTACGAGCAGTACTTC
TRBV7-9	.	TRBJ2-3	.	CASSLGASTDTQYF	TGTGCCAGCAGCTTAGGGGCGAGCACAGATACGCAGTATTTT
TRBV10-3	.	TRBJ2-1	.	CAISERTYNEQFF	TGTGCCATCAGTGAAAGGACTTACAATGAGCAGTTCTTC
TRBV9	.	TRBJ2-7	.	CASSGRPTAYEQYF	TGTGCCAGCAGCGGCCGGCCAACTGCCTACGAGCAGTACTTC
TRBV14	.	TRBJ1-5	.	CASSQEGVGRQHF	TGTGCCAGCAGCCAAGAGGGGGTCGGGCGCCAGCATTTT
TRBV27	TRBD2	TRBJ2-1	.	CASSTGTSINEQFF	TGTGCCAGCAGTACCGGGACTAGCATTAATGAGCAGTTCTTC
TRBV7-9	TRBD1	TRBJ1-5	.	CASSPLDPGTGDNQPQHF	TGTGCCAGCAGCCCATTGGATCCCGGGACAGGGGATAATCAGCCCCAGCATTTT
TRBV6-5	.	TRBJ2-1	.	CASRRVLRTDNEQFF	TGTGCCAGCAGGCGTGTACTTAGGACAGACAATGAGCAGTTCTTC
TRBV28	.	TRBJ2-4	.	CASSPRPGRAKNIQYF	TGTGCCAGCAGTCCAAGACCGGGCAGGGCCAAAAACATTCAGTACTTC
TRBV3-1/TRBV3-2	.	TRBJ1-5	.	CASSQEPREEIGNQPQHF	TGTGCCAGCAGCCAAGAACCCAGGGAAGAAATCGGCAATCAGCCCCAGCATTTT
TRBV11-2	.	TRBJ2-1	.	CASSTREIPTGNEQFF	TGTGCCAGCAGCACCCGGGAAATTCCTACTGGCAATGAGCAGTTCTTC
TRBV6-5	.	TRBJ2-1	.	CASRRDTRYNEQFF	TGTGCCAGCAGAAGGGATACTAGGTACAATGAGCAGTTCTTC
TRBV6-5	.	TRBJ2-7	.	CASSYTKDSYEQYF	TGTGCCAGCAGTTACACTAAGGACAGCTACGAGCAGTACTTC
TRBV28	TRBD2	TRBJ2-7	once	CASSQRTSGRVYEQYF	TGTGCCAGCAGTCAACGGACTAGCGGGAGGGTTTACGAGCAGTACTTC
TRBV7-9	TRBD1	TRBJ2-7	.	CASSLGQLYEQYF	TGTGCCAGCAGCCTGGGACAGCTTTACGAGCAGTACTTC
TRBV28	.	TRBJ2-2	.	CASSRDITGELFF	TGTGCCAGCAGTAGGGACATCACCGGGGAGCTGTTTTTT
TRBV28	.	TRBJ2-7	.	CASSLNPLGEQYF	TGTGCCAGCAGTTTAAACCCATTAGGCGAGCAGTACTTC